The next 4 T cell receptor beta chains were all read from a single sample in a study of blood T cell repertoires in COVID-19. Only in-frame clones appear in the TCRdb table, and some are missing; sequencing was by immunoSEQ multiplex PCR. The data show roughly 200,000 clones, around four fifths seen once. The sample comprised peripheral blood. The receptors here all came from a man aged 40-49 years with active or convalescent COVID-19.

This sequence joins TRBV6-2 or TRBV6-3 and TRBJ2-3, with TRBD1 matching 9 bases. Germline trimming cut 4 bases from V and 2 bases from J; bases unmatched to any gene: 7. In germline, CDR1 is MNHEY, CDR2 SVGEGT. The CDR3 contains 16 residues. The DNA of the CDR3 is TGTGCCAGCAGTTCCCTGGACAGGGGAATCACAGATACGCAGTATTTT. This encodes CASSSLDRGITDTQYF.

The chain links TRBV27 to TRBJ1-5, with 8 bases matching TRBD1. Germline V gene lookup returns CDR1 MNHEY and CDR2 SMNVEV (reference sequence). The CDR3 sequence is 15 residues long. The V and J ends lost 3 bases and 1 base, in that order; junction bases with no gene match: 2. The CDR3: CASSLRTGSNQPQHF. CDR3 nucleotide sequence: TGTGCCAGCAGTTTGAGGACAGGGAGCAATCAGCCCCAGCATTTT.

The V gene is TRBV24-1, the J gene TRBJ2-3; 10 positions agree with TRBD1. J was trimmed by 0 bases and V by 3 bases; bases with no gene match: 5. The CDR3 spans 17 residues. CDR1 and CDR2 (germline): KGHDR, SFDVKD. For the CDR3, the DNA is TGTGCCACCAGTGATGACGGACAGGGGGGCAGCACAGATACGCAGTATTTT. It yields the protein CATSDDGQGGSTDTQYF.

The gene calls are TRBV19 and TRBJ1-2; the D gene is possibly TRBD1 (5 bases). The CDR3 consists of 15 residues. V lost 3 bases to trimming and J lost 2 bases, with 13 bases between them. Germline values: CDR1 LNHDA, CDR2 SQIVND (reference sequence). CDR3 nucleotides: TGTGCCAGTAGTATTAGGAGGGACCCCAACTATGGCTACACCTTC. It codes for CASSIRRDPNYGYTF.